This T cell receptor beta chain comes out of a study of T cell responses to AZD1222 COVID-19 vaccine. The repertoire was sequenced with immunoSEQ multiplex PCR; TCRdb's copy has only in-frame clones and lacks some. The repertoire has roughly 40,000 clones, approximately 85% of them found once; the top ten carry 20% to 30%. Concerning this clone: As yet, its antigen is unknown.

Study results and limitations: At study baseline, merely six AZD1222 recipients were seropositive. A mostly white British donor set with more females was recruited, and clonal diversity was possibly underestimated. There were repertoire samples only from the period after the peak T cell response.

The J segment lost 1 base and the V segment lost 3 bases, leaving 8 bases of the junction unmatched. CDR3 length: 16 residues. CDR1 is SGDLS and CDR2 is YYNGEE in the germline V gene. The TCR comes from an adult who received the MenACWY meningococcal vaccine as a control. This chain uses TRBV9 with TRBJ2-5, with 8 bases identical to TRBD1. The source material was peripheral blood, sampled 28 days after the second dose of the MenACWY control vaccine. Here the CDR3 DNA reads TGTGCCAGCAGCGCCCGACAGGGGCCTTCCCAAGAGACCCAGTACTTC. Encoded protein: CASSARQGPSQETQYF. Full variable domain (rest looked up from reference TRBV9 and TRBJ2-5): DSGVTQTPKHLITATGQRVTLRCSPRSGDLSVYWYQQSLDQGLQFLIQYYNGEERAKGNILERFSAQQFPDLHSELNLSSLELGDSALYFCASSARQGPSQETQYFGPGTRLLVL.